These 29 T cell receptor beta chains were all obtained from the same sample, sequenced in a study of blood T cell repertoires in COVID-19. Produced via immunoSEQ multiplex PCR; TCRdb's table is partial and in-frame only. The table includes more than 200,000 clones, about nine tenths detected once. The sequencing sample was made of peripheral blood. These receptor sequences come from a man younger than 45 with COVID-19, enrolled during active disease.

V and J are TRBV6-2 or TRBV6-3 and TRBJ2-1, with 8 nucleotides matching TRBD2. V dropped 2 bases and J dropped 7; count of bases not matched to a gene: 10. Germline V CDR1 and CDR2: MNHEY, SVGEGT. The CDR3 spans 16 residues. The CDR3 bases are TGTGCCAGCAGTTACGCACTAGCGGTTCTCCGGAATGAGCAGTTCTTC. It is translated as CASSYALAVLRNEQFF.

The CDR3 protein is CASSQALRNSPLHF. The CDR3, as DNA: TGCGCCAGCAGCCAAGCTCTGCGAAATTCACCCCTCCACTTT. The chain has TRBV4-3 and TRBJ1-6, with no clear D. Deletions cut 1 base from V and 7 bases from J, with 8 bases between. The length of the CDR3 is 14 residues. Looked up from germline, CDR1 is LGHNA and CDR2 is YSLEER.

V usage is TRBV19 and J usage is TRBJ1-5; TRBD1 matches 9 bases. After removal of 4 bases from V and 2 bases from J, the junction contained 6 bases not matched to a gene. CDR3 size: 16 residues. CDR1 is LNHDA and CDR2 is SQIVND in the germline V gene (reference sequence). CDR3 protein: CASSKLTGGGNQPQHF. The CDR3 nucleotides are TGTGCCAGTAGTAAACTGACAGGGGGGGGCAATCAGCCCCAGCATTTT.

This clone was detected only once. This chain connects TRBV11-2 to TRBJ2-1; D uncertain. Germline lookup yields CDR1 SGHAT and CDR2 FQNNGV. V was cut by 2 bases and J by 3 bases, with 11 bases left in between. CDR3 length equals 15 residues. The DNA for the CDR3 is TGTGCCAGCAGCTTATTGGCTAGGTTCTACAATGAGCAGTTCTTC. Encoded protein: CASSLLARFYNEQFF.

V is TRBV18 and J is TRBJ1-1; 10 bases are shared with TRBD1. The junction had 8 bases not matched to a gene; V was cut back by 3 bases and J by 1 base. Germline CDR1 reads KGHSH; CDR2 reads LQKENI. The CDR3 is 17 amino acids. The CDR3 nucleotides read TGTGCCAGCTCACCCCCGGGACAGGGGTTCCCGAACACTGAAGCTTTCTTT. It yields the protein CASSPPGQGFPNTEAFF.

The chain is built from TRBV30 and TRBJ1-5; 10 positions match TRBD1. The CDR3 runs 13 residues. Germline CDR1 GTSNPN, CDR2 SVGIG (reference sequence). The junction had 2 bases not matched to a gene; V was cut back by 2 bases and J by 7 bases. The CDR3 bases are TGTGCCTGGAGTAAGACAGGGGGCCAGCCCCAGCATTTT. Its protein is CAWSKTGGQPQHF.

The V gene is TRBV5-8, the J gene TRBJ1-1; the D is unclear. Germline V lookup: CDR1 SGHTS, CDR2 YDEGEE. The V and J ends lost 4 bases and 1 base respectively, with 8 bases between them. There are 13 residues in the CDR3. The CDR3 bases are TGTGCCAGCAGCCCCAGAAGGAACACTGAAGCTTTCTTT. It translates to CASSPRRNTEAFF.

This clone is a singleton in its sample. This chain uses TRBV18 with TRBJ1-4; TRBD1 matches 7 bases. Germline loops: CDR1 KGHSH, CDR2 LQKENI. With V trimmed by 3 bases and J by 0 bases, 10 bases remained unmatched. CDR3 length: 18 amino acids. This CDR3 is CASSPTTLGTATNEKLFF. The CDR3 DNA sequence: TGTGCCAGCTCACCGACCACCCTTGGGACAGCAACTAATGAAAAACTGTTTTTT. The entire variable domain, with the rest obtained from reference TRBV18 and TRBJ1-4, is as follows: NAGVMQNPRHLVRRRGQEARLRCSPMKGHSHVYWYRQLPEEGLKFMVYLQKENIIDESGMPKERFSAEFPKEGPSILRIQQVVRGDSAAYFCASSPTTLGTATNEKLFFGSGTQLSVL.

V is TRBV11-3 and J is TRBJ2-1; maybe TRBD1 (7 bases). Trimming left V 5 bases short and J 7 bases short, with 18 bases between. Germline lookup yields CDR1 SGHNT and CDR2 YENEEA. This CDR3 has 15 amino acids. CDR3 DNA sequence: TGTGCCAGCAGCAGGGCAGGGGGAGGTCAGAATGAGCAGTTCTTC. This translates into CASSRAGGGQNEQFF.

This chain joins TRBV29-1 and TRBJ1-2; 7 bases are shared with TRBD1. The CDR3 contains 15 residues. Trimming cost V 5 bases and J 0 bases; bases outside gene matches: 9. Germline lookup yields CDR1 SQVTM and CDR2 ANQGSEA. In DNA form, the CDR3 reads TGCAGCGTTCGGCCCGACAGGGAAACTAACTATGGCTACACCTTC. Translation: CSVRPDRETNYGYTF.

This chain connects TRBV21-1 to TRBJ1-5; the table's D gene call, TRBD1, was not cross checked with the DNA. TRBV21-1 is tagged as a pseudogene. The CDR3 runs to 15 residues. The CDR3 nucleotides are TGTGCCAGCACCAACACAGTACAGAGCAATCAGCCCCAGCATTTT. As protein: CASTNTVQSNQPQHF.

This clone was picked up one time. The junction does not match germline at one end; this may be a read error. The V call is TRBV19, the J call TRBJ1-2; tentatively, D is TRBD1 (5 bases). The CDR3 is 15 amino acids. Germline CDR1 is LNHDA and CDR2 is SQIVND (reference sequence). The CDR3 spells CAGRPRGVGNYGYTF. The CDR3 nucleotides are TGTGCCGGTAGGCCCCGGGGGGTCGGGAACTATGGCTACACCTTC.

CDR3 bases: TGTGCCAGCAGCTTAATAACAGGGGGAGGAGATACGCAGTATTTT. Its translation is CASSLITGGGDTQYF. The chain couples TRBV7-2 to TRBJ2-3, with TRBD1 matching over 8 bases. Germline CDR1 reads SGHTA; CDR2 reads FQGNSA. Trimming cost V 2 bases and J 5 bases; bases outside gene matches: 6. The CDR3 is 15 amino acids.

The V call is TRBV10-2, the J call TRBJ2-7; TRBD2 matches 7 bases. The CDR3 is 14 residues long. Losses at the gene ends were 5 bases for V and 1 base for J; bases not matched to a gene: 5. CDR1 and CDR2 from the germline V gene are WSHSY and SAAADI. The CDR3 loop is CASSSSGFSYEQYF. CDR3 in DNA: TGCGCCAGCAGTTCTAGCGGATTTTCCTACGAGCAGTACTTC.

The V gene is TRBV6-5, the J gene TRBJ2-7; 7 bases are a match to TRBD1. The CDR3 is made up of 13 amino acids. The germline CDR1 and CDR2 sequences are MNHEY and SVGAGI. The V and J ends lost 7 bases and 4 bases, in that order; junction bases with no gene match: 7. The DNA for the CDR3 is TGTGCCAGCACGTCGGGACAGAGTTACGAGCAGTACTTC. Encoded protein: CASTSGQSYEQYF.

This rearrangement joins TRBV27 to TRBJ1-2, with D possibly TRBD1 on 6 matching bases. Germline CDR1 reads MNHEY; CDR2 reads SMNVEV (reference sequence). The CDR3 extends over 12 amino acids. The V end lost 6 bases, the J end lost 8 bases, and 13 bases lay between the germline ends. The CDR3 protein is CASRPQGGGYTF. The CDR3 DNA follows: TGTGCCAGCAGACCACAGGGCGGGGGCTACACCTTC.

The chain joins TRBV4-1 to TRBJ2-1; TRBD1 aligns across 9 bases. Germline CDR1 is MGHRA and CDR2 is YSYEKL. V was clipped by 0 bases and J by 7 bases; unmatched bases: 10. The CDR3 is 17 amino acids. CDR3 in DNA: TGCGCCAGCAGCCAAGATGGTCCGACAGGGGGGAGGAATGAGCAGTTCTTC. Translated, it gives CASSQDGPTGGRNEQFF.

This clone was seen a single time. CDR3 amino acids: CASSFGQGAYTDTQYF. CDR3 DNA: TGTGCCAGCAGCTTCGGACAGGGGGCCTACACAGATACGCAGTATTTT. The chain joins TRBV9 to TRBJ2-3; 11 bases fit TRBD1. Germline CDR1 SGDLS, CDR2 YYNGEE. V shed 4 bases and J 2 bases; nucleotides not matched to a gene: 6. The CDR3 is 16 amino acids.

The chain recombines TRBV7-2 with TRBJ1-2; TRBD1 matches 9 bases. Germline-derived CDR1 and CDR2 are SGHTA and FQGNSA. V lost 2 bases to trimming and J lost 7 bases; unmatched junction nucleotides: 11. The CDR3 sequence is 16 residues long. CDR3 coding DNA: TGTGCCAGCAGCTTAAGCTGGACAGGGGAGGGGATTGGCTACACCTTC. Its translation is CASSLSWTGEGIGYTF. The whole variable domain, filled in from reference TRBV7-2 and TRBJ1-2, reads GAGVSQSPSNKVTEKGKDVELRCDPISGHTALYWYRQSLGQGLEFLIYFQGNSAPDKSGLPSDRFSAERTGGSVSTLTIQRTQQEDSAVYLCASSLSWTGEGIGYTFGSGTRLTVV.

The chain employs TRBV19 and TRBJ1-2; 7 bases map to TRBD1. Germline assignment: CDR1 LNHDA and CDR2 SQIVND (reference sequence). The CDR3 contains 14 residues. V lost 6 bases, J lost 2 bases, and 6 bases stayed unmatched. CDR3 amino acids: CASRPQTGNYGYTF. The CDR3 DNA sequence: TGTGCCAGTAGGCCTCAGACAGGGAACTATGGCTACACCTTC.

V and J are TRBV12-5 and TRBJ1-1, with TRBD1 identical over 10 bases. The CDR3 is 15 amino acids. V was clipped by 2 bases and J by 3 bases; unmatched bases: 3. Germline CDR1 LGHNT, CDR2 FRNRAP. In nucleotides, the CDR3 is TGTGCTAGTGGTTTGAGGGGGACAGGGGACACTGAAGCTTTCTTT. Translation gives CASGLRGTGDTEAFF.

The chain carries TRBV10-3 and TRBJ1-2; 7 bases align to TRBD1. The J segment lost 6 bases and the V segment lost 6 bases, leaving 7 bases of the junction unmatched. The length of the CDR3 is 13 residues. CDR1 ENHRY and CDR2 SYGVKD come from the germline V gene. The CDR3 DNA follows: TGTGCCATCAGACCACAGGGGTCAGATGGCTACACCTTC. Translating gives CAIRPQGSDGYTF.

This rearrangement joins TRBV24-1 to TRBJ2-3; a weak D match, TRBD1 (6 bases). Germline V gene data show CDR1 as KGHDR and CDR2 as SFDVKD. V was cut by 9 bases and J by 0 bases, with 21 bases left in between. The CDR3 extends over 17 amino acids. CDR3 nucleotides: TGTGCCACCTCTCAGGGGCTGAATTCCCTAAGCACAGATACGCAGTATTTT. Amino acids: CATSQGLNSLSTDTQYF.

The V call is TRBV6-6, the J call TRBJ2-4; D uncertain. Trimming shortened V by 2 bases and J by 12 bases, and 17 bases separated the two germline ends. Germline CDR1 is MNHNY and CDR2 is SVGAGI (reference sequence). CDR3 size: 14 residues. The CDR3 sequence is CASSYPSRAQAQYF. CDR3 coding DNA: TGTGCCAGCAGTTACCCGAGCAGAGCCCAGGCTCAGTACTTC.

This clone was picked up one time. The chain links TRBV24-1 to TRBJ1-5, with a tentative D call TRBD1 (6 bases). Germline assignment: CDR1 KGHDR and CDR2 SFDVKD. V lost 5 bases and J lost 5, with 15 bases in between. This CDR3 has 15 residues. The CDR3 loop reads CATSGQGGGHQPQHF. The CDR3 nucleotides read TGTGCCACCAGTGGCCAAGGGGGGGGGCATCAGCCCCAGCATTTT.

The chain couples TRBV19 to TRBJ1-4, with 8 nucleotides matching TRBD1. The germline gives CDR1 LNHDA, CDR2 SQIVND (reference sequence). The V gene end was trimmed by 7 bases and the J gene end by 7 bases; junction bases not matched to a gene: 17. This CDR3 is 17 amino acids long. This CDR3 reads CASISQGALGSAEKLFF. The DNA for the CDR3 is TGTGCCAGTATATCTCAGGGGGCGTTGGGGTCTGCTGAAAAACTGTTTTTT.

In its sample, this clone was seen once. The chain links TRBV11-1 to TRBJ1-6, with a tentative D call TRBD1 (6 bases). The V gene's germline CDR1 is SGHAT and CDR2 FQDESV (reference sequence). V was clipped by 6 bases and J by 0 bases, with 9 bases between them. The CDR3 sequence is 15 residues long. The CDR3 DNA is TGTGCCAGCAGAGGACAGAGCTCCTATAATTCACCCCTCCACTTT. This gives the protein CASRGQSSYNSPLHF.

CDR3 sequence: CASSPGTREREQYF. The DNA for the CDR3 is TGTGCCAGCAGCCCAGGGACTAGGGAGCGGGAGCAGTACTTC. The chain links TRBV6-6 to TRBJ2-7, with 8 positions matching TRBD2. Losses at the gene ends were 6 bases for V and 7 bases for J; bases not matched to a gene: 11. CDR1 is MNHNY, CDR2 SVGAGI, per germline (reference sequence). This CDR3 is 14 amino acids long.

The chain uses TRBV5-1 and TRBJ1-1; D unclear. The CDR3 contains 15 residues. Germline V gene lookup returns CDR1 SGHRS and CDR2 YFSETQ. V lost 7 bases and J 1 base, leaving 17 bases between the germline ends. The CDR3 DNA reads TGCGCCAGCCGCTCGGGAGGGATGAAGAACACTGAAGCTTTCTTT. Its translation: CASRSGGMKNTEAFF.